This T cell receptor beta chain was sequenced during a study of T cell responses to AZD1222 COVID-19 vaccine listed by TCRdb under 2021. Turning to the overall study: AZD1222 recipients with second doses at about 4 weeks or about 12 weeks were pooled, because spike-specific TCR depth and breadth did not differ between schedules. Trial participants were enrolled by age into 18-55, 56-69 and 70-plus year subgroups, with approximately 150, 30 and 60 TCR-sequenced participants respectively. TCR sequencing covered roughly 230 trial participants: nearly 210 given two doses of AZD1222 and approximately 25 given two doses of MenACWY control vaccine. The full study reports these points: Conclusions about previously exposed vaccinees were limited because only six AZD1222 recipients were SARS-CoV-2 seropositive at baseline. Most participants were white British and females outnumbered males, and the authors suggested that clonal diversity may have been underestimated. A significant rise in spike-specific TCR breadth and depth was observed after two AZD1222 doses relative to day 0 and relative to MenACWY recipients. Epitopes outside the regions mutated in the B.1.351 and B.1.1.7 variants were reportedly recognized by nearly half of the unique spike-specific TCRs. In the small 56-69-year group, the increase in depth fell short of significance, most likely because of low power. Because no samples from the day 14 peak response were available, repertoires could be characterized only after the peak T cell response. CD4 TCRs associated with the vaccine covered the entire spike protein, and the dominant responses were in regions 160-218 and 743-854.

The CDR3 regions of human TCRbeta chains were subjected to immunosequencing. The paper's data handling went like this. TCRs in the repertoires were compared against a reference library of SARS-CoV-2-specific TCRs that had been generated with the MIRA antigen-specificity platform. Breadth was defined as the fraction of unique TCRs that were SARS-CoV-2-associated, and depth was defined as the fraction of total T cells that were SARS-CoV-2-associated. Using the MIRA data, each spike-specific TCR was mapped to the spike region that the TCR reacts to and placed in a CD4 or CD8 class. Log10-transformed breadth and depth values were compared by one-way ANOVA with Sidak's multiple comparisons tests. TCRdb retrieved this table from immuneACCESS and kept in-frame rearrangements only. Not all clones are present; in checked studies, unresolved V genes account for under half, and no reason is known for the remainder. V and J calls and clone size are those listed in that table; D and trimming were worked out from the DNA. This sample has approximately 82,000 clones in its table, and 90% of those were observed once. The ten largest clones represent around 5.3% of the sample.

In the case of this clone: Its antigen remains unidentified. No base quality values were provided; no much bigger clone lies one nucleotide off.

Germline trimming: 5 bases from V, 7 bases from J; junction bases outside gene matches: 5. From the cysteine through the phenylalanine, the CDR3 covers 13 amino acids. Only the CDR3 DNA is retained, 39 bases long and in frame from the first base. The germline V gene gives CDR1 as SGHTS and CDR2 as YDEGEE. In the paper's terms, the time point label means: baseline before first vaccination. Samples from vaccinated people were obtained from the UK trials COV001 and COV002, which included a single-blind randomized controlled phase 2/3 trial of AZD1222 (ChAdOx1 nCoV-19) in healthy adults. For TCRbeta chain sequencing, PBMC samples were collected from trial participants at day 0 and at day 28 after the second dose.

This clonotype was obtained from an adult in good health. Sequencing used peripheral blood, obtained on day 0 of AZD1222 vaccination. The rearranged segments are TRBV5-8 and TRBJ1-5; 8 junctional bases match TRBD1. CDR3 region: CASSQGARQPQHF. Read as DNA, the sequence is TGTGCCAGCAGTCAGGGGGCAAGGCAGCCCCAGCATTTT.